Listed here are 25 T cell receptor beta chains from one sample, sequenced in a study of CD8 T cells in ankylosing spondylitis. Findings of the study overall: Ankylosing spondylitis blood appeared to carry a characteristic TCR beta motif of fewer than 10 highly homologous variants.

MiXCR, run by TCRdb on the 5' RACE reads, gives a single entry per CDR3 protein. The sample comprises about 500,000 distinct CDR3 sequences, about 5% of which are singletons, and around 3.5% rests with the top ten. Their antigens are not known. The sample was blood, either unsorted or a sorted T cell fraction (not recorded which). These TCRs come from a male donor with ankylosing spondylitis.

This clonotype occurred many times. The V and J genes are TRBV7-9 and TRBJ1-5; no reliable D call. Trimming cost V 1 base and J 7 bases, with 14 bases left between them. Germline V gene sequence: CDR1 SEHNR, CDR2 FQNEAQ (reference sequence). The length of the CDR3 is 15 residues. The CDR3 DNA sequence: TGTGCCAGCAGCTTAGGCGGGTGGACCGGACAGCCCCAGCATTTT. As protein: CASSLGGWTGQPQHF.

There are many counts of this clonotype. The chain employs TRBV12-3 or TRBV12-4 and TRBJ1-2, with TRBD1 identical over 9 bases. J gave up 8 bases and V 3 bases, and 13 bases lay outside the gene matches. The CDR3 totals 16 residues. CDR3 sequence (DNA): TGTGCCAGCAGTTTCTGGGGGACAGGGACGAGGGGCGGCTACACCTTC. Translating it yields CASSFWGTGTRGGYTF.

This clonotype has ten or more counts. The chain combines TRBV11-2 with TRBJ2-5; 8 bases are shared with TRBD2. Germline assignment: CDR1 SGHAT and CDR2 FQNNGV. The CDR3 sequence is 14 residues long. The trim removed 1 base at V and 6 bases at J, leaving 4 bases unmatched. CDR3 sequence (DNA): TGTGCCAGCAGCTTAGGCGGGGGGAGGAAGACCCAGTACTTC. It specifies CASSLGGGRKTQYF.

This clonotype was recorded many times. The chain combines TRBV21-1 with TRBJ1-1. TRBV21-1 is designated a pseudogene. The CDR3 sequence is 13 residues long. The CDR3 nucleotides read TGTGCCAGCAGCAACAGAGAGAACACTGAAGCTTTCTTT. This gives the protein CASSNRENTEAFF.

At least ten counts were recorded for this clonotype. V and J are TRBV9 and TRBJ2-1; the D is unclear. Germline V gives CDR1 SGDLS, CDR2 YYNGEE. The ends were cut back, 4 bases at V and 2 bases at J, with 13 bases in the middle. This CDR3 is built from 15 residues. The CDR3 here is CASSPLTHTYNEQFF. Written as DNA, the CDR3 is TGTGCCAGCAGCCCCCTGACTCATACCTACAATGAGCAGTTCTTC.

In its sample, this clonotype was seen many times. A junction end diverges from the germline sequence, so it may reflect a read error. V is TRBV12-3 or TRBV12-4 and J is TRBJ2-1; 7 bases are shared with TRBD2. The CDR3 is 14 residues long. DNA for the CDR3: TGTGCCAGCTGTTTATGGACTAGTCGCGAAGAGCAGTTCTTC. As protein: CASCLWTSREEQFF.

The chain is built from TRBV5-1 and TRBJ2-5, with D perhaps TRBD1 or TRBD2 (5 bases each). Germline assignment: CDR1 SGHRS and CDR2 YFSETQ. The length of the CDR3 is 17 residues. The V and J ends lost 1 base and 2 bases respectively, with 18 bases between them. CDR3 in amino acids: CASSLYAPGRVQETQYF. The CDR3 DNA reads TGCGCCAGCAGCTTGTATGCCCCGGGACGAGTTCAAGAGACCCAGTACTTC.

This clonotype was seen many times. The chain employs TRBV6-2 or TRBV6-3 and TRBJ2-7, with a tentative D call TRBD1 (5 bases). The CDR3 is 15 residues long. Germline CDR1 is MNHEY and CDR2 is SVGEGT. Trimming shortened V by 2 bases and J by 3 bases, and 14 bases separated the two germline ends. This chain's CDR3 is CASSYGHTKLYEQYF. CDR3 nucleotide sequence: TGTGCCAGCAGTTACGGACACACGAAACTCTACGAGCAGTACTTC.

This clonotype was counted ten times or more. The chain combines TRBV5-1 with TRBJ2-2, with no clear D. The CDR3 has 13 residues. The germline V gene has CDR1 SGHRS and CDR2 YFSETQ. The germline V and J ends were trimmed by 2 bases and 9 bases, with 11 bases remaining between them. CDR3 protein: CASSFDTSRELFF. Here the CDR3 DNA reads TGCGCCAGCAGCTTCGACACTTCCCGGGAGCTGTTTTTT.

This clonotype was observed at least ten times. This chain joins TRBV7-9 and TRBJ1-2, with a tentative D call TRBD1 (6 bases). Germline-derived CDR1 and CDR2 are SEHNR and FQNEAQ (reference sequence). CDR3 size: 13 residues. Deletions cut 5 bases from V and 8 bases from J, with 15 bases between. The CDR3 loop is CASSTRVQGGYTF. The CDR3 DNA sequence: TGTGCCAGCAGCACCCGGGTCCAGGGGGGCTACACCTTC.

Many counts were recorded for this clonotype. The chain recombines TRBV5-1 with TRBJ2-3; 7 bases agree with TRBD2. This CDR3 comprises 14 residues. The ends lost 4 bases at V and 2 bases at J; junction bases unmatched: 4. CDR1 SGHRS and CDR2 YFSETQ come from the germline V gene. In nucleotides, the CDR3 is TGCGCCAGCAGCATTACTAGCGCCACAGATACGCAGTATTTT. Amino acids: CASSITSATDTQYF.

About this clonotype itself: This may be a read error, as it is one base from a much larger clone. The chain combines TRBV29-1 with TRBJ2-5; D tentatively reads TRBD1 or TRBD2 (5 bases each). The V gene's germline CDR1 is SQVTM and CDR2 ANQGSEA. The CDR3 extends over 13 amino acids. V was clipped by 7 bases and J by 5 bases, with 17 bases between them. The CDR3 DNA follows: TGCAGCGGCGCGATGGGGGTCCAGGAGACCCAGTACTTC. It codes for CSGAMGVQETQYF.

This clonotype was picked up many times. The chain joins TRBV5-1 to TRBJ2-3; D may be TRBD1 (5 bases). Between the trimmed V and J ends, which lost 0 bases and 2 bases, there was a span of 13 bases. Germline-derived CDR1 and CDR2 are SGHRS and YFSETQ. This CDR3 spans 16 amino acids. The CDR3 sequence: CASSLGEKGPTDTQYF. The CDR3 DNA follows: TGCGCCAGCAGCTTGGGGGAAAAGGGGCCCACAGATACGCAGTATTTT.

This clonotype has a count of ten or more. The chain recombines TRBV28 with TRBJ2-5; TRBD1 aligns across 8 bases. Looked up from germline, CDR1 is MDHEN and CDR2 is SYDVKM. The junction had 6 bases not matched to a gene; V was cut back by 5 bases and J by 1 base. The CDR3 is 15 amino acids. The CDR3 DNA is TGTGCCAGCAGTCCGGACAGGGTCGGCCAAGAGACCCAGTACTTC. Translation: CASSPDRVGQETQYF.

This clonotype was seen at least ten times. The gene calls are TRBV5-6 and TRBJ1-1, with D perhaps matching TRBD1 (5 bases). There are 13 residues in the CDR3. V lost 0 bases, J lost 10 bases, and 13 bases lay in between. The germline V gene has CDR1 SGHDT and CDR2 YYEEEE. The CDR3 spells CASSLGFREGAFF. The CDR3, as DNA: TGTGCCAGCAGCTTGGGGTTCAGGGAAGGAGCTTTCTTT.

This clonotype was counted many times. The J gene is TRBJ1-5, the V gene TRBV7-2, with 8 positions matching TRBD1. The CDR3 runs to 15 residues. Germline CDR1 reads SGHTA; CDR2 reads FQGNSA. V lost 5 bases and J lost 5; bases outside the gene matches: 8. The CDR3 loop is CASSRGRGRDQPQHF. The CDR3 DNA reads as TGTGCCAGCAGCCGCGGCAGGGGGCGAGATCAGCCCCAGCATTTT.

There are a few counts of this clonotype. The rearrangement joins TRBV4-3 to TRBJ2-1, with 7 bases fitting TRBD2. The V and J ends lost 0 bases and 7 bases, in that order; junction bases with no gene match: 12. This CDR3 has 17 residues. CDR1 is LGHNA and CDR2 is YSLEER in the germline V gene. CDR3 loop: CASSQDLGRGSPNEQFF. CDR3 sequence (DNA): TGCGCCAGCAGCCAAGATCTCGGTCGCGGGAGCCCAAATGAGCAGTTCTTC.

The V call is TRBV7-8, the J call TRBJ2-4; no reliable D call. This CDR3 contains 14 residues. Germline CDR1 and CDR2: SGHVS and FQNEAQ. V lost 6 bases and J 7 bases, leaving 16 bases between the germline ends. CDR3 loop: CASSPNPGANIQYF. The DNA of the CDR3 is TGTGCCAGCAGTCCGAATCCAGGTGCGAACATTCAGTACTTC.

Many counts were recorded for this clonotype. This chain joins TRBV5-1 and TRBJ1-3; tentative D call: TRBD1 (5 bases). Germline CDR1 is SGHRS and CDR2 is YFSETQ. The V end was cut by 3 bases, the J end by 0 bases, with 22 bases between. This CDR3 region has 19 residues. This CDR3 reads CASSWGIGQKGSSGNTIYF. The CDR3, as DNA: TGCGCCAGCAGCTGGGGAATTGGCCAGAAGGGGAGCTCTGGAAACACCATATATTTT.

This clonotype occurred many times. This chain connects TRBV13 to TRBJ2-1, with 10 bases identical to TRBD2. The CDR3 is 16 amino acids. CDR1 and CDR2 (germline): PRHDT, FYEKMQ (reference sequence). Trimming at V came to 2 bases and at J to 7 bases, leaving 8 bases not matched to a gene. The DNA of the CDR3 is TGTGCCAGCAGCTTATTAGCTAGCGGGAGTAGAAATGAGCAGTTCTTC. It is translated as CASSLLASGSRNEQFF. Variable domain in full (rest from reference TRBV13 and TRBJ2-1): AAGVIQSPRHLIKEKRETATLKCYPIPRHDTVYWYQQGPGQDPQFLISFYEKMQSDKGSIPDRFSAQQFSDYHSELNMSSLELGDSALYFCASSLLASGSRNEQFFGPGTRLTVL.

This clonotype has at least ten counts. V and J are TRBV5-1 and TRBJ1-5; D unclear. The CDR3 has 15 residues. Germline CDR1 reads SGHRS; CDR2 reads YFSETQ. Trimming removed 4 bases at V and 4 bases at J, with 15 bases between. The chain's CDR3 is CASSTGPPANQPQHF. CDR3 in DNA: TGCGCCAGCAGCACCGGGCCTCCCGCTAATCAGCCCCAGCATTTT.

Ten or more counts support this clonotype. This chain connects TRBV20-1 to TRBJ2-1; 9 bases are shared with TRBD2. Germline V gene sequence: CDR1 DFQATT, CDR2 SNEGSKA (reference sequence). The CDR3 totals 18 residues. With V trimmed by 2 bases and J by 0 bases, 11 bases remained unmatched. As DNA, the CDR3 is TGCAGTGCTAGAACCCTAGCGGGAAAGGGAAGCTCCTACAATGAGCAGTTCTTC. This sequence encodes CSARTLAGKGSSYNEQFF.

This clonotype came up many times. CDR3: CASSLERYEQYF. CDR3 nucleotide sequence: TGTGCCAGCAGCTTAGAGAGGTACGAGCAGTACTTC. The rearrangement links TRBV7-2 to TRBJ2-7; no definite D call. V was shortened by 1 base and J by 4 bases, with 5 bases between the two germline ends. Germline lookup yields CDR1 SGHTA and CDR2 FQGNSA. CDR3 length: 12 residues. Filled out from reference TRBV7-2 and TRBJ2-7, the complete variable domain reads GAGVSQSPSNKVTEKGKDVELRCDPISGHTALYWYRQSLGQGLEFLIYFQGNSAPDKSGLPSDRFSAERTGGSVSTLTIQRTQQEDSAVYLCASSLERYEQYFGPGTRLTVT.

In its sample, this clonotype was seen many times. V usage is TRBV4-2 and J usage is TRBJ2-4; 7 bases map to TRBD2. The germline V gene encodes CDR1 LGHNA and CDR2 YNFKEQ. Losses at the gene ends were 0 bases for V and 4 bases for J; bases not matched to a gene: 6. The CDR3 spans 16 residues. The CDR3 nucleotides are TGTGCCAGCAGCCAAGATCCTGGGGGGGGGAAAAACATTCAGTACTTC. This encodes CASSQDPGGGKNIQYF.

This clonotype came up many times. This chain joins TRBV4-2 and TRBJ2-1, with 8 bases matching TRBD1. This CDR3 comprises 16 residues. Germline CDR1 reads LGHNA; CDR2 reads YNFKEQ. V lost 4 bases, J lost 6 bases, and 11 bases stayed unmatched. CDR3 region: CASSRPGQGASNEQFF. DNA of the CDR3: TGTGCCAGCAGCCGTCCCGGACAGGGTGCTAGCAATGAGCAGTTCTTC.